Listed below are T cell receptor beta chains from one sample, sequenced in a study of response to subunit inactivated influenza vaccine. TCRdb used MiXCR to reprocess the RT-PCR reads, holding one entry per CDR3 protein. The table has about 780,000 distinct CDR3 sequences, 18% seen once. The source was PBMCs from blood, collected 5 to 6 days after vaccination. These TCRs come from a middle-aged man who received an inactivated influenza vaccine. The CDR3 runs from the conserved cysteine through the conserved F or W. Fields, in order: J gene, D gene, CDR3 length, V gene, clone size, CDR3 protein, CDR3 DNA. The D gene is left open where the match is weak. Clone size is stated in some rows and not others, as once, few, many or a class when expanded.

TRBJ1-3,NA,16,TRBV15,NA,CATSRDPPYSGNTIYF,TGTGCCACCAGCAGAGATCCCCCTTACTCTGGAAACACCATATATTTT
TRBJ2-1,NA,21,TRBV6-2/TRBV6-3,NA,CASSYSSRSVWTPTIYNEQFF,TGTGCCAGCAGTTACTCTTCGCGGTCGGTCTGGACCCCGACCATCTACAATGAGCAGTTCTTC
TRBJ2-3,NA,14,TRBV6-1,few,CASRPGYSTDTQYF,TGTGCCAGCAGACCGGGGTACAGCACAGATACGCAGTATTTT
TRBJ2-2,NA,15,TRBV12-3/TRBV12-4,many,CASRDHSTVTGELFF,TGTGCCAGCAGGGACCACTCTACAGTGACCGGGGAGCTGTTTTTT
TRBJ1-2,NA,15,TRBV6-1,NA,CASTRGKGKNYGYTF,TGTGCCAGCACCCGAGGGAAGGGGAAGAACTATGGCTACACCTTC
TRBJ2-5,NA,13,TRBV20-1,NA,CSAHRAAGETQYF,TGCAGTGCTCACAGGGCCGCGGGGGAGACCCAGTACTTC
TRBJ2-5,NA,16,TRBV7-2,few,CASSLALLAYQETQYF,TGTGCCAGCAGCTTAGCGCTGCTAGCGTACCAAGAGACCCAGTACTTC
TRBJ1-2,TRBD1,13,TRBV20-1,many,CSARGGRTGGYTF,TGCAGTGCCAGAGGGGGCAGGACCGGTGGCTACACCTTC
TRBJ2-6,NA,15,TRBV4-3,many,CASSQDLTGANVLTF,TGCGCCAGCAGCCAAGATTTAACTGGGGCCAACGTCCTGACTTTC
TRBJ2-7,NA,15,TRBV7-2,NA,CASSQGTGIDYEQYF,TGTGCCAGCAGCCAAGGGACTGGAATCGACTACGAGCAGTACTTC
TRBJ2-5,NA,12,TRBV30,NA,CAWSVQKETQYF,TGTGCCTGGAGTGTCCAGAAAGAGACCCAGTACTTC
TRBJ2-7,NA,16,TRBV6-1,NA,CASSEAWGTSSYEQYF,TGTGCCAGCAGTGAAGCCTGGGGCACGAGCTCCTACGAGCAGTACTTC
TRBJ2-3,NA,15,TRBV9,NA,CASSVKGDYGDTQYF,TGTGCCAGCAGCGTAAAGGGAGACTACGGGGATACGCAGTATTTT
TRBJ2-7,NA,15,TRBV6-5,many,CASSYSGGPLYEQYF,TGTGCCAGCAGTTACTCGGGGGGGCCCCTCTACGAGCAGTACTTC
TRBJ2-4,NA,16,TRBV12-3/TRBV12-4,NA,CASSPTSALAKNIQYF,TGTGCCAGCAGTCCAACCTCCGCCTTAGCCAAAAACATTCAGTACTTC
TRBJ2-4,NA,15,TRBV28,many,CASRARTLAKNIQYF,TGTGCCAGCAGGGCCCGGACATTAGCCAAAAACATTCAGTACTTC
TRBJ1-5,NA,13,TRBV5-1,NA,CASSSWTGQPQHF,TGCGCCAGCAGCAGCTGGACGGGGCAGCCCCAGCATTTT
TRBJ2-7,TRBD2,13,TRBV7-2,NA,CASSVPSGDEQYF,TGTGCCAGCAGCGTCCCTAGCGGGGACGAGCAGTACTTC
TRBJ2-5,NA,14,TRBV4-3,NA,CASSRDLGKETQYF,TGCGCCAGCAGCCGCGATTTGGGGAAAGAGACCCAGTACTTC
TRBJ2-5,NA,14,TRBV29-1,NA,CSVEDQTGRETQYF,TGCAGCGTTGAAGATCAGACAGGCAGGGAGACCCAGTACTTC
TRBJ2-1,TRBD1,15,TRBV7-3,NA,CASSPQGQGGGEQFF,TGTGCCAGCAGCCCCCAGGGACAGGGGGGAGGTGAGCAGTTCTTC
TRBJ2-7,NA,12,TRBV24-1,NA,CATSDASREQYF,TGTGCCACCAGTGACGCCTCTCGGGAGCAGTACTTC
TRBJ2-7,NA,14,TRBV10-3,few,CAISEDPFGFEQYF,TGTGCCATCAGTGAAGACCCGTTTGGGTTCGAGCAGTACTTC
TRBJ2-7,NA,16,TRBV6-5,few,CASSLGRTGTTYEQYF,TGTGCCAGCAGTTTAGGAAGGACAGGGACTACCTACGAGCAGTACTTC
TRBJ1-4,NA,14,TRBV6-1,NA,CASSPGGFNEKLFF,TGTGCCAGCAGCCCCGGGGGTTTCAATGAAAAACTGTTTTTT
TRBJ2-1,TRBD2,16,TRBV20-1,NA,CSARTSGGAGYNEQFF,TGCAGTGCTAGGACTAGCGGGGGGGCCGGTTATAATGAGCAGTTCTTC
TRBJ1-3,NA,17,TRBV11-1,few,CASSIPTALTSGNTIYF,TGTGCCAGCAGCATACCGACGGCCCTGACCTCTGGAAACACCATATATTTT
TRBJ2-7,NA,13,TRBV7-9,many,CASSLGDSYEQYF,TGTGCCAGCAGTTTAGGTGACTCCTACGAGCAGTACTTC
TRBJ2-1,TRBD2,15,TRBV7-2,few,CASSLVGTSLNEQFF,TGTGCCAGCAGCTTAGTAGGGACTAGTCTCAATGAGCAGTTCTTC
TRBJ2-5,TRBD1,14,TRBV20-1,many,CSAMAGQAYETQYF,TGCAGTGCTATGGCTGGACAGGCGTATGAGACCCAGTACTTC
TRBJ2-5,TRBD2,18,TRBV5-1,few,CASSLAATSGSTWETQYF,TGCGCCAGCAGCTTGGCCGCGACTAGCGGGAGTACGTGGGAGACCCAGTACTTC
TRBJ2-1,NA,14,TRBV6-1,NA,CASSPGTNYNEQFF,TGTGCCAGCAGTCCCGGGACAAATTACAATGAGCAGTTCTTC
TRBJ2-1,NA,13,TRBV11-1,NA,CASSLERVGEQFF,TGTGCCAGCAGCCTCGAAAGGGTCGGTGAGCAGTTCTTC
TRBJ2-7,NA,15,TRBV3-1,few,CASSQRQGVTYEQYF,TGTGCCAGCAGCCAACGACAAGGGGTAACCTACGAGCAGTACTTC
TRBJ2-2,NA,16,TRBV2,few,CASSEFTQGFTGELFF,TGTGCCAGCAGTGAATTTACCCAGGGGTTTACCGGGGAGCTGTTTTTT
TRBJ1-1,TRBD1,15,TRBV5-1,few,CASSLNQGASTEAFF,TGCGCCAGCAGCTTAAACCAGGGGGCGAGCACTGAAGCTTTCTTT
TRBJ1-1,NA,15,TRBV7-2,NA,CASRLASGQGTEAFF,TGTGCCAGCAGACTGGCCTCGGGCCAGGGAACCGAAGCTTTCTTT
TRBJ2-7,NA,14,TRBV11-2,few,CASSLGDKSTIQYF,TGTGCCAGCAGCCTAGGCGATAAGTCTACGATTCAGTACTTC
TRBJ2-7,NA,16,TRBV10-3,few,CAISEKFSPPHYEQYF,TGTGCCATCAGTGAGAAGTTCAGCCCACCCCACTACGAGCAGTACTTC
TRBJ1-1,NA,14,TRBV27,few,CASSFVYETEEAFF,TGTGCCAGCAGTTTCGTATATGAGACAGAAGAAGCTTTCTTT
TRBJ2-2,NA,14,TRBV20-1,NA,CSARDIGETGELFF,TGCAGTGCTAGAGATATTGGGGAAACCGGGGAGCTGTTTTTT
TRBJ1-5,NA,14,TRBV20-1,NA,CSARDLNSNQPQHF,TGCAGTGCTAGAGATCTGAATAGCAATCAGCCCCAGCATTTT
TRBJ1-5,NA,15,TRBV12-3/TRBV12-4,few,CASSLSQGANQPQHF,TGTGCCAGCAGTTTAAGTCAGGGAGCAAATCAGCCCCAGCATTTT
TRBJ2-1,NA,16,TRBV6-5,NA,CASSYSVGNSYNEQFF,TGTGCCAGCAGTTACTCGGTAGGGAACTCCTACAATGAGCAGTTCTTC
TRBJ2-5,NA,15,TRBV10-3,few,CAISQGSAKWETQYF,TGTGCCATCAGTCAGGGGTCGGCAAAATGGGAGACCCAGTACTTC
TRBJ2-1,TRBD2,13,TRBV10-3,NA,CAISPNTGGEQFF,TGTGCCATCAGCCCAAACACGGGGGGTGAGCAGTTCTTC
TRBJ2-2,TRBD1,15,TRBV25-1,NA,CASSEKGARIGELFF,TGTGCCAGCAGTGAGAAGGGGGCGCGGATCGGGGAGCTGTTTTTT
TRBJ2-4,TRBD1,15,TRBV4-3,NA,CASSQEGTGGIIQYF,TGCGCCAGCAGCCAAGAAGGGACAGGGGGAATCATTCAGTACTTC
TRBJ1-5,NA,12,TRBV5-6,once,CASSFYGQPQHF,TGTGCCAGCAGCTTTTATGGTCAGCCCCAGCATTTT